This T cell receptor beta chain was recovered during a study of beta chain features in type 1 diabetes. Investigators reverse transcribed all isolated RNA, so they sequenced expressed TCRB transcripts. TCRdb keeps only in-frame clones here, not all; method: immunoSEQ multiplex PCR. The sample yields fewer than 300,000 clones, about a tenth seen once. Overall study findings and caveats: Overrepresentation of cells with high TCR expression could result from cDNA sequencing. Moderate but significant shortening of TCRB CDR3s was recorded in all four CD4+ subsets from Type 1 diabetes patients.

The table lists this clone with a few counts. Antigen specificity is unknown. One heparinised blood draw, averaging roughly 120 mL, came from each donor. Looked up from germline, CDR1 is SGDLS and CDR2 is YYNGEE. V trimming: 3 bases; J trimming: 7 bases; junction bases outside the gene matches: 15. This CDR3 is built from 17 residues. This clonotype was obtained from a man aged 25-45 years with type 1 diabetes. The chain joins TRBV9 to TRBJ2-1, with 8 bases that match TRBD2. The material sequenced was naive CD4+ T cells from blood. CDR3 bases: TGTGCCAGCAGCGGAAGCTCCGGGACTAGTGGATGGAATGAGCAGTTCTTC. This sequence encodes CASSGSSGTSGWNEQFF. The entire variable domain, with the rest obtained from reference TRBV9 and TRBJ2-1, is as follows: DSGVTQTPKHLITATGQRVTLRCSPRSGDLSVYWYQQSLDQGLQFLIQYYNGEERAKGNILERFSAQQFPDLHSELNLSSLELGDSALYFCASSGSSGTSGWNEQFFGPGTRLTVL.